This T cell receptor beta chain is from a study of regulatory T cells in long-lasting Graves disease. Time point denoted: newly diagnosed GD, antithyroid drugs for less than 3 months. Construction of the TCR library relied on RNA isolated from PBMCs. This clonotype was seen at least ten times. Its antigen is not identified. Investigators prepared the TCR beta libraries by applying iRepertoire HTBI primers and Arm-PCR of CDR3 regions. How the authors handled the data: Sample data revealed approximately 62 TRBV and 12 to 15 TRBJ segments. Each CDR3 protein is one row after TCRdb ran MiXCR on the multiplex PCR reads. The V and J calls and clone size are TCRdb's, not the authors'. The table lists roughly 500,000 distinct CDR3 sequences, more than 10% of them singletons. General study points: It was peripheral blood alone, not thyroid tissue, that was studied.

The sample also formed part of further work on T cells in Graves' hyperthyroidism and ophthalmopathy. Per that study: Exclusion followed for patients with uncontrolled infection, other autoimmune disease, pregnancy or lactation. When the TCR CDR3 underwent first-round RT-PCR, the HTBI primer set was used.

This receptor was identified in a woman aged 25 to 39 with Graves disease. This sample comprised peripheral blood mononuclear cells (PBMCs), obtained at new diagnosis, from a patient treated with antithyroid drugs.

The CDR3 DNA reads TGTGCCAGCAGCTTAGTGGGTCGAGCTGGGGAGCTGTTTTTT. It codes for CASSLVGRAGELFF. The chain employs TRBV7-8 and TRBJ2-2; no reliable D call. In germline, CDR1 is SGHVS, CDR2 FQNEAQ. Trimming pared 1 base from V and 8 bases from J, leaving 11 bases between. The CDR3 runs to 14 residues.